These 18 T cell receptor beta chains originate from one sample sequenced in a study of blood T cell repertoires in COVID-19. The assay was immunoSEQ multiplex PCR, and TCRdb's table has in-frame clones only and misses some. The sample includes some 57,000 clones, around 89% seen only once; the top ten take approximately 13%. What was sequenced was peripheral blood. Source of these receptors: a man between 60 and 75 years old with active COVID-19.

The genes are TRBV14 and TRBJ1-2; TRBD1 matches 7 bases. V lost 0 bases, J lost 3 bases, and 1 base stayed unmatched. The CDR3 extends over 14 amino acids. Germline loops: CDR1 SGHDN, CDR2 FVKESK. CDR3 region: CASSQEGQYYGYTF. In nucleotides, the CDR3 is TGTGCCAGCAGCCAAGAGGGACAGTACTATGGCTACACCTTC.

V is TRBV2 and J is TRBJ2-1, with 8 bases identical to TRBD2. V lost 9 bases to trimming and J lost 0 bases; unmatched junction nucleotides: 10. Germline V gene sequence: CDR1 SNHLY, CDR2 FYNNEI. The CDR3 consists of 16 residues. This chain's CDR3 is CASPGGSLSSYNEQFF. The CDR3 nucleotides are TGTGCCAGTCCGGGGGGGTCTCTCAGCTCCTACAATGAGCAGTTCTTC.

The genes are TRBV11-2 and TRBJ2-3; the match to TRBD2 covers 11 bases. Trimming at V came to 3 bases and at J to 4 bases, leaving 12 bases not matched to a gene. CDR1 and CDR2 (germline): SGHAT, FQNNGV. The CDR3 is 18 amino acids. CDR3 sequence: CASSFWSSGRALPDTQYF. The CDR3 DNA reads TGTGCCAGCAGCTTTTGGAGTAGCGGGAGGGCCCTTCCAGATACGCAGTATTTT.

This clone was seen only once. V is TRBV19 and J is TRBJ2-7, with 8 bases lining up with TRBD2. CDR1 and CDR2 (germline): LNHDA, SQIVND (reference sequence). Unmatched junction bases numbered 5, after V lost 6 bases and J lost 1 base. CDR3 length: 14 residues. Here the CDR3 DNA reads TGTGCCAGTAGCCGGGGGGGCGCATCCTACGAGCAGTACTTC. Translation: CASSRGGASYEQYF.

CDR3 residues: CASRGTSGGYEQYF. Written as DNA, the CDR3 is TGCGCCAGCAGGGGGACTAGCGGGGGCTACGAGCAGTACTTC. This chain joins TRBV5-1 and TRBJ2-7, with 14 bases aligning to TRBD2. The CDR3 length is 14 residues. The V segment lost 5 bases and the J segment 3 bases; nucleotides outside the gene matches: 1. Per germline, CDR1 SGHRS and CDR2 YFSETQ.

CDR3 in DNA: TGTGCCAGCAGCCAAGTCTCAGGGGGCGGGGAGCAGTACTTC. It encodes CASSQVSGGGEQYF. The chain uses TRBV3-1 (or the pseudogene TRBV3-2) and TRBJ2-7; TRBD1 matches 8 bases. J gave up 7 bases and V 1 base, and 6 bases lay outside the gene matches. Germline V gives CDR1 LGHDT, CDR2 YNNKEL (reference sequence). The CDR3 sequence is 14 residues long.

About this clone itself: The sample carries other DNA sequences with the same CDR3. This chain links TRBV5-6 with TRBJ2-7, with 7 positions matching TRBD2. V gave up 4 bases and J gave up 0 bases; unmatched junction bases: 10. CDR3 length equals 16 residues. Germline lookup yields CDR1 SGHDT and CDR2 YYEEEE. The CDR3 coding sequence is TGTGCCAGCAGCACCCCTAAGCTAGCGGACTCCTACGAGCAGTACTTC. The encoded protein is CASSTPKLADSYEQYF.

The J gene is TRBJ1-5, the V gene TRBV30; no clear D gene. The length of the CDR3 is 14 residues. Germline assignment: CDR1 GTSNPN and CDR2 SVGIG (reference sequence). V lost 1 base and J lost 2, with 9 bases in between. CDR3 DNA sequence: TGTGCCTGGAGTGATGGTCAGGGCAATCAGCCCCAGCATTTT. The encoded protein is CAWSDGQGNQPQHF. The whole variable domain, filled in from reference TRBV30 and TRBJ1-5, reads SQTIHQWPATLVQPVGSPLSLECTVEGTSNPNLYWYRQAAGRGLQLLFYSVGIGQISSEVPQNLSASRPQDRQFILSSKKLLLSDSGFYLCAWSDGQGNQPQHFGDGTRLSIL.

The DNA for the CDR3 is TGTGCCAGCAGCCCCAGGGGACCAGATACGCAGTATTTT. Amino acids: CASSPRGPDTQYF. V and J are TRBV7-9 and TRBJ2-3; a weak D match, TRBD1 (6 bases). V lost 5 bases and J lost 4, with 10 bases in between. Germline loops: CDR1 SEHNR, CDR2 FQNEAQ (reference sequence). The CDR3 covers 13 residues.

V is TRBV3-1 (or the pseudogene TRBV3-2) and J is TRBJ2-1; perhaps TRBD1 as D (5 bases). The germline V and J ends were trimmed by 5 bases and 12 bases, with 14 bases remaining between them. CDR1 is LGHDT and CDR2 is YNNKEL in the germline V gene (reference sequence). The CDR3 totals 12 residues. CDR3 DNA: TGTGCCAGCAGCGCTAAGGGGTGGGGGCAGTTCTTC. This translates into CASSAKGWGQFF.

This clone has just a few counts. The rearrangement links TRBV28 to TRBJ2-6, with 8 bases matching TRBD2. With 5 bases clipped from V and 0 bases from J, the junction kept 6 bases outside the gene matches. The CDR3 has 17 amino acids. The V gene's germline CDR1 is MDHEN and CDR2 SYDVKM. CDR3 nucleotides: TGTGCCAGCAGTCCCGGGGGGGCCCTCTCTGGGGCCAACGTCCTGACTTTC. It yields the protein CASSPGGALSGANVLTF.

The chain joins TRBV5-1 to TRBJ2-5; 14 nucleotides align to TRBD2. This CDR3 spans 17 amino acids. Looked up from germline, CDR1 is SGHRS and CDR2 is YFSETQ. After removal of 0 bases from V and 7 bases from J, the junction contained 8 bases not matched to a gene. DNA of the CDR3: TGCGCCAGCAGCTTGGCCCGGACTAGCGGGGGGCTGGGGACCCAGTACTTC. It specifies CASSLARTSGGLGTQYF.

The chain couples TRBV6-5 to TRBJ1-4; 8 bases fit TRBD1. Germline values: CDR1 MNHEY, CDR2 SVGAGI. V was pared by 0 bases and J by 8 bases, with 5 bases of the junction left unmatched. The CDR3 loop spans 15 amino acids. CDR3 bases: TGTGCCAGCAGTTACTCGACAGGGGCGGGGGAAAAACTGTTTTTT. Its protein is CASSYSTGAGEKLFF.

The chain employs TRBV9 and TRBJ1-5; no clear D. Trimming pared 4 bases from V and 1 base from J, leaving 12 bases between. CDR1 is SGDLS and CDR2 is YYNGEE in the germline V gene. The CDR3 length is 15 residues. CDR3 sequence reads: CASSPDAVSNQPQHF. In nucleotides, the CDR3 is TGTGCCAGCAGCCCCGACGCGGTGAGCAATCAGCCCCAGCATTTT.

V is TRBV18 and J is TRBJ2-7, with 7 bases matching TRBD1. From germline, CDR1 is KGHSH and CDR2 LQKENI. V trimming: 3 bases; J trimming: 1 base; junction bases outside the gene matches: 6. The CDR3 is 15 amino acids. Written as DNA, the CDR3 is TGTGCCAGCTCACCGATCTCAGGGGGATCCTACGAGCAGTACTTC. It specifies CASSPISGGSYEQYF.

The chain is built from TRBV9 and TRBJ2-7; a weak D match, TRBD2 (6 bases). V gave up 4 bases and J gave up 0 bases, with 11 bases separating them. This CDR3 has 14 amino acids. The germline gives CDR1 SGDLS, CDR2 YYNGEE. CDR3 loop: CASSILGSSYEQYF. For the CDR3, the DNA is TGTGCCAGCAGCATACTCGGGAGCTCCTACGAGCAGTACTTC.

With regard to this clone: The sample carries other DNA sequences with the same CDR3. This chain joins TRBV25-1 and TRBJ1-2; D remains ambiguous. Germline-derived CDR1 and CDR2 are MGHDK and SYGVNS. CDR3 length: 11 residues. The V end lost 2 bases, the J end lost 7 bases, and 5 bases lay between the germline ends. The CDR3 loop is CASSEVSGYTF. CDR3 nucleotide sequence: TGTGCCAGCAGTGAAGTATCTGGCTACACCTTC.

This chain uses TRBV28 with TRBJ2-7; a possible D gene is TRBD2 (6 bases). V was shortened by 6 bases and J by 0 bases, with 18 bases between the two germline ends. Germline CDR1 MDHEN, CDR2 SYDVKM. The CDR3 runs 16 residues. The CDR3 DNA reads as TGTGCCAGCAGCGCAACGGGACTCGAGAGCTCCTACGAGCAGTACTTC. As protein: CASSATGLESSYEQYF. Drawing the rest from reference TRBV28 and TRBJ2-7, the complete variable domain is DVKVTQSSRYLVKRTGEKVFLECVQDMDHENMFWYRQDPGLGLRLIYFSYDVKMKEKGDIPEGYSVSREKKERFSLILESASTNQTSMYLCASSATGLESSYEQYFGPGTRLTVT.